This T cell receptor (beta chain) appears in the sequencing data of a study of CD8+ T cells in alopecia areata. Points from the study as a whole: The study found higher clonality in lesional than normal scalp, especially in alopecia totalis/universalis. Mice showed TCR sharing more clearly than patients did, possibly owing to HLA. Resident alphabeta T cells of normal skin are also sequenced in scalp samples.

With 6 bases clipped from V and 0 bases from J, the junction kept 11 bases outside the gene matches. The CDR3 consists of 16 residues. Germline V gene sequence: CDR1 SQVTM, CDR2 ANQGSEA. With respect to this clone: Antigen specificity is unknown.

Extraction and reverse transcription of RNA yielded cDNA as the sequencing template. TCRdb's table, derived via immunoSEQ multiplex PCR, lists solely in-frame clones and lacks some. The table lists 90,000 to 150,000 clones, 55% to 70% of them singletons. The TCR comes from a human donor in good health. The J gene is TRBJ1-1, the V gene TRBV29-1; 9 bases align to TRBD1. Sample: CD4+ T cells sorted from blood. The CDR3, as DNA: TGCAGCGTCCTGGACAGGGGACCCTATATGAACACTGAAGCTTTCTTT. This encodes CSVLDRGPYMNTEAFF.